This TCR beta chain was sequenced in a study of shared clonotypes between healthy human individuals. Some clones are missing from TCRdb's copy, which holds only in-frame ones; the method was immunoSEQ multiplex PCR. The top ten hold about a sixth of the sample, which has a few hundred thousand clones, roughly 91% seen once. This clone was found once. Its antigen is not identified. Whole-study findings and limits: Four donors had about 5% of their naive CD4 clonotypes in common.

The source of this sequence is a man aged 18 to 35 in good health. Sequenced material: memory CD8+ T cells sorted from blood. Subset meaning: CD45RO+ cells pooled with CCR7-negative TemRA cells.

This CDR3 is CAWSPGQGANSNQPQHF. The CDR3 nucleotides are TGTGCCTGGAGTCCCGGACAGGGGGCCAATAGCAATCAGCCCCAGCATTTT. The chain is built from TRBV30 and TRBJ1-5; 11 bases map to TRBD1. The germline V gene encodes CDR1 GTSNPN and CDR2 SVGIG (reference sequence). This CDR3 has 17 residues. Trimming removed 2 bases from V and 0 bases from J; junction bases left unmatched: 6.